Listed below are T cell receptor beta chains from one sample, sequenced in a study of T cell responses to AZD1222 COVID-19 vaccine. The table came from immunoSEQ multiplex PCR; TCRdb's copy has only in-frame clones and leaves some out. Of 100,000 to 150,000 clones in the sample, approximately 88% were seen once. Sequenced material: peripheral blood, taken on day 0 of AZD1222 vaccination. Every receptor here comes from an adult in good health. Both conserved end residues are part of each CDR3. Fields, in order: D gene, V gene, CDR3 length, clone size, J gene, CDR3 protein, CDR3 DNA. D genes are given only for firm matches. Not every row has a clone size; where given, it reads once, few, many or a size class.

D gene: TRBD1; V gene: TRBV5-1; CDR3 length: 14; clone size: .; J gene: TRBJ1-1; CDR3 protein: CASSPVDRGTEAFF; CDR3 DNA: TGCGCCAGCAGCCCGGTGGACAGGGGGACTGAAGCTTTCTTT
D gene: .; V gene: TRBV27; CDR3 length: 15; clone size: .; J gene: TRBJ2-6; CDR3 protein: CASSLGSAGANVLTF; CDR3 DNA: TGTGCCAGCAGTCTCGGGTCAGCTGGGGCCAACGTCCTGACTTTC
D gene: .; V gene: TRBV6-5; CDR3 length: 14; clone size: .; J gene: TRBJ1-2; CDR3 protein: CASSYSGGNYGYTF; CDR3 DNA: TGTGCCAGCAGTTACTCGGGGGGAAACTATGGCTACACCTTC
D gene: .; V gene: TRBV20-1; CDR3 length: 12; clone size: .; J gene: TRBJ1-3; CDR3 protein: CSASETGNTIYF; CDR3 DNA: TGCAGTGCTAGTGAGACTGGAAACACCATATATTTT
D gene: .; V gene: TRBV21-1; CDR3 length: 14; clone size: .; J gene: TRBJ2-3; CDR3 protein: CASSVTGDTDTQYF; CDR3 DNA: TGTGCCAGCAGCGTGACAGGCGACACAGATACGCAGTATTTT
D gene: .; V gene: TRBV19; CDR3 length: 14; clone size: .; J gene: TRBJ1-3; CDR3 protein: CASRQWSSGNTIYF; CDR3 DNA: TGTGCCAGTAGACAGTGGAGCTCTGGAAACACCATATATTTT
D gene: .; V gene: TRBV4-1; CDR3 length: 16; clone size: .; J gene: TRBJ1-6; CDR3 protein: CASSHDQGLGNSPLHF; CDR3 DNA: TGCGCCAGCAGCCACGATCAGGGGTTGGGGAATTCACCCCTCCACTTT
D gene: .; V gene: TRBV29-1; CDR3 length: 15; clone size: .; J gene: TRBJ1-2; CDR3 protein: CSVEDFKDRYYGYTF; CDR3 DNA: TGCAGCGTTGAAGATTTCAAGGACAGATACTATGGCTACACCTTC
D gene: TRBD1; V gene: TRBV18; CDR3 length: 15; clone size: .; J gene: TRBJ1-3; CDR3 protein: CASSWDSNSGNTIYF; CDR3 DNA: TGTGCCAGCTCCTGGGACAGCAACTCTGGAAACACCATATATTTT
D gene: TRBD1; V gene: TRBV30; CDR3 length: 11; clone size: .; J gene: TRBJ1-6; CDR3 protein: CAWRGGDRLHF; CDR3 DNA: TGTGCCTGGAGGGGCGGGGACAGACTCCACTTT
D gene: .; V gene: TRBV28; CDR3 length: 18; clone size: once; J gene: TRBJ2-1; CDR3 protein: CASSLLSTQAGSYNEQFF; CDR3 DNA: TGTGCCAGCAGTTTATTGTCCACCCAAGCAGGCTCCTACAATGAGCAGTTCTTC
D gene: .; V gene: TRBV28; CDR3 length: 14; clone size: .; J gene: TRBJ1-4; CDR3 protein: CASSFLQINEKLFF; CDR3 DNA: TGTGCCAGCAGTTTCCTACAGATCAATGAAAAACTGTTTTTT
D gene: .; V gene: TRBV2; CDR3 length: 13; clone size: .; J gene: TRBJ2-2; CDR3 protein: CASRWRADGELFF; CDR3 DNA: TGTGCCAGCAGGTGGCGGGCCGACGGGGAGCTGTTTTTT
D gene: .; V gene: TRBV4-1; CDR3 length: 14; clone size: .; J gene: TRBJ2-7; CDR3 protein: CASSQGTDYYEQYF; CDR3 DNA: TGCGCCAGCAGCCAAGGGACGGACTACTACGAGCAGTACTTC
D gene: .; V gene: TRBV6-2/TRBV6-3; CDR3 length: 14; clone size: .; J gene: TRBJ1-1; CDR3 protein: CASSYSMGNTEAFF; CDR3 DNA: TGTGCCAGCAGTTACTCGATGGGAAACACTGAAGCTTTCTTT
D gene: .; V gene: TRBV7-8; CDR3 length: 16; clone size: .; J gene: TRBJ1-4; CDR3 protein: CASSIRRGATNEKLFF; CDR3 DNA: TGTGCCAGCAGCATTCGACGGGGGGCGACTAATGAAAAACTGTTTTTT
D gene: .; V gene: TRBV12-3/TRBV12-4; CDR3 length: 10; clone size: .; J gene: TRBJ1-1; CDR3 protein: CASSNTEAFF; CDR3 DNA: TGTGCCAGCAGCAACACTGAAGCTTTCTTT
D gene: .; V gene: TRBV7-2; CDR3 length: 14; clone size: few; J gene: TRBJ2-1; CDR3 protein: CASSLELSYNEQFF; CDR3 DNA: TGTGCCAGCAGCTTAGAGTTGTCCTACAATGAGCAGTTCTTC
D gene: .; V gene: TRBV20-1; CDR3 length: 10; clone size: .; J gene: TRBJ2-7; CDR3 protein: CSARDGEQYF; CDR3 DNA: TGCAGTGCTAGAGATGGCGAGCAGTACTTC
D gene: .; V gene: TRBV30; CDR3 length: 13; clone size: .; J gene: TRBJ1-1; CDR3 protein: CAWSVGAYTEAFF; CDR3 DNA: TGTGCCTGGAGTGTGGGGGCGTACACTGAAGCTTTCTTT
D gene: .; V gene: TRBV19; CDR3 length: 12; clone size: .; J gene: TRBJ2-3; CDR3 protein: CASSPPADTQYF; CDR3 DNA: TGTGCCAGTAGCCCCCCGGCAGATACGCAGTATTTT
D gene: .; V gene: TRBV28; CDR3 length: 14; clone size: .; J gene: TRBJ2-2; CDR3 protein: CASRGTRNTGELFF; CDR3 DNA: TGTGCCAGCAGGGGGACAAGGAACACCGGGGAGCTGTTTTTT
D gene: .; V gene: TRBV30; CDR3 length: 13; clone size: .; J gene: TRBJ2-1; CDR3 protein: CAWSSGPRGEQFF; CDR3 DNA: TGTGCCTGGAGTAGCGGTCCTAGGGGTGAGCAGTTCTTC
D gene: .; V gene: TRBV28; CDR3 length: 15; clone size: .; J gene: TRBJ1-3; CDR3 protein: CASGRRDLSGNTIYF; CDR3 DNA: TGTGCCAGCGGACGTAGGGACCTCTCTGGAAACACCATATATTTT
D gene: TRBD1; V gene: TRBV5-6; CDR3 length: 16; clone size: .; J gene: TRBJ2-1; CDR3 protein: CASSSWTGGSYNEQFF; CDR3 DNA: TGTGCCAGCAGCTCTTGGACAGGAGGCTCCTACAATGAGCAGTTCTTC
D gene: .; V gene: TRBV6-5; CDR3 length: 14; clone size: .; J gene: TRBJ2-5; CDR3 protein: CASSYSGAPETQYF; CDR3 DNA: TGTGCCAGCAGTTACTCGGGGGCTCCAGAGACCCAGTACTTC
D gene: TRBD2; V gene: TRBV20-1; CDR3 length: 16; clone size: .; J gene: TRBJ2-1; CDR3 protein: CSASDPAGVRLNEQFF; CDR3 DNA: TGCAGTGCCAGTGACCCAGCGGGAGTAAGGTTAAATGAGCAGTTCTTC
D gene: TRBD1; V gene: TRBV7-7; CDR3 length: 14; clone size: .; J gene: TRBJ2-7; CDR3 protein: CASSYRTGAYEQYF; CDR3 DNA: TGTGCCAGCAGTTACCGGACAGGGGCCTACGAGCAGTACTTC
D gene: TRBD2; V gene: TRBV11-3; CDR3 length: 16; clone size: .; J gene: TRBJ2-1; CDR3 protein: CASSSGLAGEYNEQFF; CDR3 DNA: TGTGCCAGCAGCTCGGGACTAGCGGGAGAATACAATGAGCAGTTCTTC
D gene: .; V gene: TRBV7-8; CDR3 length: 16; clone size: .; J gene: TRBJ2-7; CDR3 protein: CASSYGGGTNPYEQYF; CDR3 DNA: TGTGCCAGCAGCTATGGGGGTGGGACAAACCCCTACGAGCAGTACTTC
D gene: .; V gene: TRBV7-2; CDR3 length: 14; clone size: .; J gene: TRBJ1-1; CDR3 protein: CASSLGTVNTEAFF; CDR3 DNA: TGTGCCAGCAGCTTAGGGACGGTAAACACTGAAGCTTTCTTT
D gene: .; V gene: TRBV21-1; CDR3 length: 16; clone size: many; J gene: TRBJ1-2; CDR3 protein: CASSKEKVGESYGYTF; CDR3 DNA: TGTGCCAGCAGCAAAGAGAAGGTGGGGGAAAGCTATGGCTACACCTTC
D gene: TRBD1; V gene: TRBV14; CDR3 length: 19; clone size: .; J gene: TRBJ2-3; CDR3 protein: CASSLDRGRLVGSTDTQYF; CDR3 DNA: TGTGCCAGCAGCCTGGACAGGGGGCGCTTGGTGGGAAGCACAGATACGCAGTATTTT
D gene: .; V gene: TRBV19; CDR3 length: 11; clone size: .; J gene: TRBJ2-7; CDR3 protein: CASSGPGEQYF; CDR3 DNA: TGTGCCAGCTCTGGGCCGGGCGAGCAGTACTTC
D gene: .; V gene: TRBV21-1; CDR3 length: 18; clone size: .; J gene: TRBJ2-1; CDR3 protein: CASSKGAGPGISGNEQFF; CDR3 DNA: TGTGCCAGCAGCAAAGGTGCCGGTCCGGGCATCAGCGGCAATGAGCAGTTCTTC
D gene: TRBD2; V gene: TRBV7-8; CDR3 length: 15; clone size: .; J gene: TRBJ2-7; CDR3 protein: CASSSLAGVIYEQYF; CDR3 DNA: TGTGCCAGCAGCTCACTAGCGGGAGTTATCTACGAGCAGTACTTC
D gene: .; V gene: TRBV2; CDR3 length: 13; clone size: .; J gene: TRBJ2-1; CDR3 protein: CASSTDAYNEQFF; CDR3 DNA: TGTGCCAGCAGTACGGACGCATACAATGAGCAGTTCTTC
D gene: TRBD1; V gene: TRBV6-4; CDR3 length: 14; clone size: few; J gene: TRBJ2-3; CDR3 protein: CASSQQGPTDTQYF; CDR3 DNA: TGTGCCAGCAGTCAACAGGGGCCCACAGATACGCAGTATTTT
D gene: TRBD1; V gene: TRBV2; CDR3 length: 15; clone size: .; J gene: TRBJ1-6; CDR3 protein: CASSGQGVHNSPLHF; CDR3 DNA: TGTGCCAGCAGCGGACAGGGAGTCCATAATTCACCCCTCCACTTT
D gene: .; V gene: TRBV15; CDR3 length: 14; clone size: .; J gene: TRBJ2-2; CDR3 protein: CATSRKGSTGELFF; CDR3 DNA: TGTGCCACCAGCAGAAAGGGGAGCACCGGGGAGCTGTTTTTT
D gene: .; V gene: TRBV19; CDR3 length: 14; clone size: once; J gene: TRBJ2-3; CDR3 protein: CASSSLTSTDTQYF; CDR3 DNA: TGTGCCAGTAGTTCTCTAACTAGCACAGATACGCAGTATTTT